Listed here is a single T cell receptor (beta chain). Antigen unknown. Extracted RNA was reverse transcribed, and the resulting cDNA served as sequencing template. TCRdb keeps only in-frame clones here, not all; method: immunoSEQ multiplex PCR. The sample gives around 60,000 clones, around 45% of which show up once; 20% is in the top ten. The sample originates from a study of CD8+ T cells in alopecia areata. Findings and limits, study-wide: The presence of one nonresponder keeps the tie between baseline CD8+ expansion and response uncertain.

Treatment in this sample: oral pan-JAK inhibitor, 5-10 mg twice daily. Sampling of alopecia areata patients yielded lesional scalp punch biopsies as well as peripheral blood. CD4+ and CD8+ T cells were sorted from PBMCs stained for CD3, CD4 and CD8. Trimming cost V 5 bases and J 2 bases, with 11 bases left between them. CDR1 and CDR2 (germline): SQVTM, ANQGSEA. This CDR3 has 13 residues. The sequence was collected from a human donor with alopecia areata. Sample: CD8+ T cells sorted from blood, taken at approximately week 36, from a patient treated with tofacitinib. The rearrangement joins TRBV29-1 to TRBJ2-3, with D maybe TRBD2 (6 bases). The CDR3 loop is CSVFGGSTDTQYF. The CDR3 region has the DNA TGCAGCGTTTTCGGGGGATCCACAGATACGCAGTATTTT.